Below, 32 T cell receptor beta chains from the same sample are listed, as sequenced in a study of blood T cell repertoires in COVID-19. Measured with immunoSEQ multiplex PCR; TCRdb has only the in-frame clones, and not every one. The data contain under 350,000 clones, around 82% of them singletons. Material: peripheral blood. The origin of the receptors is a woman aged 50 to 65 who had recovered from COVID-19.

J is TRBJ1-6 and V is TRBV25-1; D gene unclear. This CDR3 is 13 amino acids long. V lost 4 bases and J lost 6, with 7 bases in between. Germline V gives CDR1 MGHDK, CDR2 SYGVNS. This chain's CDR3 is CASSAGTNSPLHF. The DNA of the CDR3 is TGTGCCAGCAGTGCAGGAACTAATTCACCCCTCCACTTT.

The chain is built from TRBV5-1 and TRBJ1-2; 9 positions match TRBD1. This CDR3 contains 14 residues. The germline CDR1 and CDR2 sequences are SGHRS and YFSETQ. V dropped 0 bases and J dropped 8; count of bases not matched to a gene: 5. DNA of the CDR3: TGCGCCAGCAGCTTGGAACAGGGGGCTTGGGGCTACACCTTC. It yields the protein CASSLEQGAWGYTF.

This chain links TRBV5-1 with TRBJ1-1; 7 bases align to TRBD1. Germline CDR1 is SGHRS and CDR2 is YFSETQ. The CDR3 extends over 14 amino acids. The trim removed 4 bases at V and 4 bases at J, leaving 7 bases unmatched. The CDR3 sequence is CASSGKTGTTEAFF. The CDR3 coding sequence is TGCGCCAGCAGCGGAAAGACAGGGACCACTGAAGCTTTCTTT.

A single count supports this clone. V and J are TRBV3-1 (or the pseudogene TRBV3-2) and TRBJ2-2; TRBD2 agrees at 12 bases. CDR1 and CDR2 from the germline V gene are LGHDT and YNNKEL (reference sequence). The V gene end was trimmed by 0 bases and the J gene end by 5 bases; junction bases not matched to a gene: 7. The CDR3 is 18 residues long. CDR3 bases: TGTGCCAGCAGCCAAGATAGAGGACTAGCGGGGCTAACCGGGGAGCTGTTTTTT. This gives the protein CASSQDRGLAGLTGELFF.

The genes are TRBV6-5 and TRBJ1-1; maybe TRBD1 (6 bases). Trimming stripped 5 bases from V and 7 bases from J, with 14 bases between. Germline V gene lookup returns CDR1 MNHEY and CDR2 SVGAGI. CDR3 length equals 13 residues. As DNA, the CDR3 is TGTGCCAGCAGTAGGGGTCTACAGGGTGAAGCTTTCTTT. This sequence encodes CASSRGLQGEAFF.

V usage is TRBV19 and J usage is TRBJ1-4; D may be TRBD1 (6 bases). The V end was cut by 4 bases, the J end by 8 bases, with 17 bases between. This CDR3 region has 15 residues. CDR1 is LNHDA and CDR2 is SQIVND in the germline V gene (reference sequence). The CDR3 sequence is CASSTLKGGAEKLFF. The CDR3 coding sequence is TGTGCCAGTAGTACCCTAAAAGGGGGGGCAGAAAAACTGTTTTTT.

V usage is TRBV28 and J usage is TRBJ1-2; no clear D. The V gene lost 6 bases and the J gene lost 1 base, with 21 bases spanning the gap. In germline, CDR1 is MDHEN, CDR2 SYDVKM. The CDR3 length is 17 residues. This chain's CDR3 is CASRPIGRASLNYGYTF. DNA for the CDR3: TGTGCCAGCAGGCCTATTGGGCGGGCGTCACTTAACTATGGCTACACCTTC.

The J gene is TRBJ1-2, the V gene TRBV3-1 (or the pseudogene TRBV3-2), with D uncertain. The CDR3 contains 13 residues. V lost 1 base and J 5 bases, leaving 8 bases between the germline ends. Germline V gives CDR1 LGHDT, CDR2 YNNKEL (reference sequence). The CDR3 DNA sequence: TGTGCCAGCAGCCAAGCGCTACAGTATGGCTACACCTTC. It translates to CASSQALQYGYTF.

This clone showed up just a few times. The V call is TRBV6-2 or TRBV6-3, the J call TRBJ1-5, with TRBD1 matching over 10 bases. CDR3 length equals 16 residues. J was trimmed by 2 bases and V by 4 bases; bases with no gene match: 5. The germline gives CDR1 MNHEY, CDR2 SVGEGT. The CDR3 DNA follows: TGTGCCAGCAGTTCGGCCGGGACAGGGGGCAATCAGCCCCAGCATTTT. Its translation is CASSSAGTGGNQPQHF.

The rearrangement uses TRBV28 and TRBJ1-6; D is possibly TRBD1 (5 bases). Germline V gene sequence: CDR1 MDHEN, CDR2 SYDVKM. This CDR3 is 15 amino acids long. V was shortened by 7 bases and J by 0 bases, with 10 bases between the two germline ends. This chain's CDR3 is CASTAGGSYNSPLHF. Written as DNA, the CDR3 is TGTGCCAGCACCGCGGGGGGCTCCTATAATTCACCCCTCCACTTT.

The rearrangement links TRBV7-2 to TRBJ1-1; TRBD1 aligns across 10 bases. Germline V CDR1 and CDR2: SGHTA, FQGNSA. The CDR3 length is 18 residues. Trimming removed 0 bases from V and 1 base from J; junction bases left unmatched: 8. The CDR3 region is CASSLALWGQGSNTEAFF. The CDR3 nucleotides read TGTGCCAGCAGCTTAGCACTTTGGGGACAGGGGTCGAACACTGAAGCTTTCTTT.

This chain uses TRBV24-1 with TRBJ2-1; 8 bases line up with TRBD1. Per germline, CDR1 KGHDR and CDR2 SFDVKD. CDR3 size: 15 residues. The J segment lost 2 bases and the V segment lost 3 bases, leaving 2 bases of the junction unmatched. The CDR3 loop reads CATSDRQGPYNEQFF. The CDR3 DNA reads as TGTGCCACCAGTGATCGACAGGGGCCCTACAATGAGCAGTTCTTC.

This sequence joins TRBV7-6 and TRBJ2-3; 9 nucleotides agree with TRBD1. V shed 8 bases, J shed 2 bases, and the junction held 20 bases outside the gene matches. This CDR3 contains 19 residues. CDR1 is SGHVS, CDR2 FNYEAQ, per germline. The CDR3 DNA follows: TGTGCCAGCTCAGGTTTTAACAGGGGGCAAATCTATGTCACAGATACGCAGTATTTT. Translating it yields CASSGFNRGQIYVTDTQYF. The entire variable domain, with the rest obtained from reference TRBV7-6 and TRBJ2-3, is as follows: GAGVSQSPRYKVTKRGQDVALRCDPISGHVSLYWYRQALGQGPEFLTYFNYEAQQDKSGLPNDRFSAERPEGSISTLTIQRTEQRDSAMYRCASSGFNRGQIYVTDTQYFGPGTRLTVL.

The V call is TRBV6-2 or TRBV6-3, the J call TRBJ1-4; 11 positions match TRBD1. V shed 4 bases, J shed 8 bases, and the junction held 15 bases outside the gene matches. CDR1 is MNHEY, CDR2 SVGEGT, per germline. There are 18 residues in the CDR3. CDR3 DNA sequence: TGTGCCAGCAGTTCCATAGGACAGGGGGCTCCTCAGACAGAAAAACTGTTTTTT. It codes for CASSSIGQGAPQTEKLFF.

This rearrangement joins TRBV18 to TRBJ1-1; D ambiguous. Trimming shortened V by 3 bases and J by 1 base, and 6 bases separated the two germline ends. CDR3 length equals 13 residues. Germline CDR1 and CDR2: KGHSH and LQKENI. This chain's CDR3 is CASSPGENTEAFF. The CDR3 DNA sequence: TGTGCCAGCTCACCGGGAGAGAACACTGAAGCTTTCTTT.

This chain links TRBV7-2 with TRBJ1-2; D perhaps matches TRBD1 (6 bases). The CDR3 runs to 15 residues. The V gene lost 6 bases and the J gene lost 8 bases, with 22 bases spanning the gap. In germline, CDR1 is SGHTA, CDR2 FQGNSA. The CDR3 here is CASSTVGGGGLGYTF. The CDR3 DNA reads as TGTGCCAGCAGTACCGTCGGCGGGGGCGGGTTAGGCTACACCTTC. Full variable domain (remainder filled in from reference TRBV7-2 and TRBJ1-2): GAGVSQSPSNKVTEKGKDVELRCDPISGHTALYWYRQSLGQGLEFLIYFQGNSAPDKSGLPSDRFSAERTGGSVSTLTIQRTQQEDSAVYLCASSTVGGGGLGYTFGSGTRLTVV.

On this clone itself: One junction end disagrees with the germline gene, perhaps due to a read error. The chain joins TRBV7-2 to TRBJ2-7; D is undetermined. The CDR3 sequence is 12 residues long. CDR1 SGHTA and CDR2 FQGNSA come from the germline V gene. The CDR3 loop is CASSPISYGQYF. The CDR3 DNA follows: TGTGCCAGCAGCCCCATATCTTACGGGCAGTACTTC.

V and J are TRBV2 and TRBJ2-2; TRBD2 agrees at 9 bases. The V gene's germline CDR1 is SNHLY and CDR2 FYNNEI. This CDR3 spans 14 amino acids. The ends lost 9 bases at V and 4 bases at J; junction bases unmatched: 6. CDR3 in DNA: TGTGCCAGTGATAGCGGGGGCGGCACCGGGGAGCTGTTTTTT. Encoded protein: CASDSGGGTGELFF.

The V call is TRBV6-5, the J call TRBJ2-3, with unresolved D. The CDR3 contains 13 residues. V lost 6 bases to trimming and J lost 9 bases, with 16 bases between them. Germline lookup yields CDR1 MNHEY and CDR2 SVGAGI. The CDR3 coding sequence is TGTGCCAGCAGCCCCCCGGGTATCCGCACGCAGTATTTT. Translated: CASSPPGIRTQYF.

The chain is built from TRBV2 and TRBJ2-3, with D maybe TRBD1 (6 bases). Between the trimmed V and J ends, which lost 7 bases and 2 bases, there was a span of 13 bases. Looked up from germline, CDR1 is SNHLY and CDR2 is FYNNEI. The CDR3 contains 14 residues. The CDR3 here is CASNGGENTDTQYF. The CDR3 nucleotides read TGTGCCAGCAATGGGGGCGAGAACACAGATACGCAGTATTTT. Looking up the rest from reference TRBV2 and TRBJ2-3 gives the full variable domain: EPEVTQTPSHQVTQMGQEVILRCVPISNHLYFYWYRQILGQKVEFLVSFYNNEISEKSEIFDDQFSVERPDGSNFTLKIRSTKLEDSAMYFCASNGGENTDTQYFGPGTRLTVL.

This chain links TRBV10-3 with TRBJ2-2, with 8 nucleotides matching TRBD1. This CDR3 has 16 amino acids. The junction had 8 bases not matched to a gene; V was cut back by 3 bases and J by 5 bases. Germline assignment: CDR1 ENHRY and CDR2 SYGVKD. The CDR3 reads CAISESSTGVTGELFF. The CDR3 DNA reads as TGTGCCATCAGTGAAAGTTCGACAGGGGTGACCGGGGAGCTGTTTTTT.

This sequence joins TRBV28 and TRBJ2-7; no reliable D call. V gave up 7 bases and J gave up 2 bases, with 24 bases separating them. CDR3 length: 17 residues. The germline CDR1 and CDR2 sequences are MDHEN and SYDVKM. CDR3 region: CASTAPAQARMAYEQYF. The CDR3 nucleotides read TGTGCCAGCACCGCCCCCGCGCAGGCCCGTATGGCCTACGAGCAGTACTTC.

This sequence joins TRBV27 and TRBJ1-5; 8 positions match TRBD1. V shed 2 bases and J 6 bases; nucleotides not matched to a gene: 15. This CDR3 spans 18 amino acids. CDR1 is MNHEY and CDR2 is SMNVEV in the germline V gene (reference sequence). CDR3 region: CASSLGSQGAISGQPQHF. In DNA form, the CDR3 reads TGTGCCAGCAGTTTAGGGTCGCAGGGGGCGATTTCGGGTCAGCCCCAGCATTTT.

This sequence joins TRBV28 and TRBJ1-2; a weak D match, TRBD1 (5 bases). V lost 8 bases, J lost 4 bases, and 8 bases lay in between. The CDR3 consists of 11 residues. Germline CDR1 MDHEN, CDR2 SYDVKM. The CDR3 is CASARAYGYTF. The CDR3 DNA follows: TGTGCCAGCGCCAGGGCCTATGGCTACACCTTC.

V and J are TRBV28 and TRBJ2-2; 12 positions match TRBD2. J gave up 4 bases and V 6 bases, and 3 bases lay outside the gene matches. This CDR3 has 15 amino acids. Germline V gene data show CDR1 as MDHEN and CDR2 as SYDVKM. The CDR3 spells CASSLAGGTTGELFF. CDR3 coding DNA: TGTGCCAGCAGCCTAGCGGGGGGGACCACCGGGGAGCTGTTTTTT.

This sequence joins TRBV5-4 and TRBJ2-6; possible D gene TRBD2, 5 bases. Germline V gene sequence: CDR1 SGHNT, CDR2 YYREEE (reference sequence). The CDR3 totals 15 residues. Between the trimmed V and J ends, which lost 4 bases and 1 base, there was a span of 9 bases. CDR3 bases: TGTGCCAGCAGCCCCGGCGGGTCTGGGGCCAACGTCCTGACTTTC. Its translation: CASSPGGSGANVLTF.

This rearrangement joins TRBV7-2 to TRBJ2-2, with 8 positions matching TRBD1. The CDR3 spans 17 residues. Germline V gene data show CDR1 as SGHTA and CDR2 as FQGNSA. The ends lost 4 bases at V and 5 bases at J; junction bases unmatched: 12. Here the CDR3 DNA reads TGTGCCAGCAGCTCCCCGGGACAGGAGCCTTTAACCGGGGAGCTGTTTTTT. This codes for CASSSPGQEPLTGELFF.

The chain joins TRBV6-2 or TRBV6-3 to TRBJ2-7; 8 bases align to TRBD1. Germline assignment: CDR1 MNHEY and CDR2 SVGEGT. The CDR3 consists of 18 residues. V shed 2 bases and J 2 bases; nucleotides not matched to a gene: 14. CDR3 region: CASSYPRRAGGRTYEQYF. In nucleotides, the CDR3 is TGTGCCAGCAGTTACCCACGACGGGCAGGGGGCCGCACCTACGAGCAGTACTTC.

The gene calls are TRBV19 and TRBJ2-7; 10 bases line up with TRBD2. The CDR3 consists of 14 residues. Trimming cost V 5 bases and J 2 bases; bases outside gene matches: 3. Per germline, CDR1 LNHDA and CDR2 SQIVND (reference sequence). The CDR3 sequence is CASSLSGRAYEQYF. CDR3 DNA sequence: TGTGCCAGTAGTCTGAGCGGGAGGGCCTACGAGCAGTACTTC. Combining the CDR3 with reference TRBV19 and TRBJ2-7 gives the whole variable domain DGGITQSPKYLFRKEGQNVTLSCEQNLNHDAMYWYRQDPGQGLRLIYYSQIVNDFQKGDIAEGYSVSREKKESFPLTVTSAQKNPTAFYLCASSLSGRAYEQYFGPGTRLTVT.

The V call is TRBV19, the J call TRBJ2-3; the match to TRBD2 covers 13 bases. Trimming cost V 2 bases and J 1 base; bases outside gene matches: 6. The CDR3 length is 18 residues. Germline V CDR1 and CDR2: LNHDA, SQIVND (reference sequence). The CDR3 nucleotides are TGTGCCAGTAGTATAACTAGCGGGGGGGTCTTAGGCACAGATACGCAGTATTTT. The encoded protein is CASSITSGGVLGTDTQYF.

The CDR3: CASSRTGNTIGYTF. CDR3 DNA: TGTGCCAGCAGTCGGACAGGGAATACTATAGGCTACACCTTC. The chain employs TRBV7-2 and TRBJ1-2, with 8 bases lining up with TRBD1. The CDR3 is 14 amino acids. From germline, CDR1 is SGHTA and CDR2 FQGNSA. Trimming removed 6 bases from V and 8 bases from J; junction bases left unmatched: 11. The full variable domain, with the rest looked up from reference TRBV7-2 and TRBJ1-2, is GAGVSQSPSNKVTEKGKDVELRCDPISGHTALYWYRQSLGQGLEFLIYFQGNSAPDKSGLPSDRFSAERTGGSVSTLTIQRTQQEDSAVYLCASSRTGNTIGYTFGSGTRLTVV.

This clone was observed a single time. The chain uses TRBV7-2 and TRBJ2-3; 7 bases line up with TRBD1. The CDR3 sequence is 16 residues long. J was trimmed by 6 bases and V by 5 bases; bases with no gene match: 14. CDR1 is SGHTA, CDR2 FQGNSA, per germline. In DNA, the CDR3 is TGTGCCAGCAGCCCTAGAAGGGGGCGAAGGGAGGATACGCAGTATTTT. Residues: CASSPRRGRREDTQYF.